This T cell receptor beta chain came from a study of blood T cell repertoires in COVID-19. Looking at the study overall: Spain, Italy and the United States supplied samples that represented acute and convalescent COVID-19.

All enrollees were about 18 to 89 years old and from around 25 US areas. Cohorts were assigned according to the clinical history that participants reported. V was trimmed by 4 bases and J by 1 base, leaving 10 bases between them. This CDR3 comprises 14 residues. Germline V gives CDR1 SGHRS, CDR2 YFSETQ. As handled by the study authors: Estimation of nucleated cell counts relied on the amplification of reference gene primers. The table came from immunoSEQ multiplex PCR; TCRdb's copy has only in-frame clones and leaves some out. V and J calls and clone size are given by that table; D and trimming were obtained from the DNA. The sample lists 380,000 or so clones; approximately 88% were seen once.

Material: PBMCs or T cells enriched from blood (not recorded which). The chain couples TRBV5-1 to TRBJ2-3; D call uncertain. This TCR was recovered from a woman aged 25 to 39 with acute COVID-19. CDR3 region: CASSRDTGTDTQYF. In DNA, the CDR3 is TGCGCCAGCAGCCGAGACACAGGCACAGATACGCAGTATTTT.